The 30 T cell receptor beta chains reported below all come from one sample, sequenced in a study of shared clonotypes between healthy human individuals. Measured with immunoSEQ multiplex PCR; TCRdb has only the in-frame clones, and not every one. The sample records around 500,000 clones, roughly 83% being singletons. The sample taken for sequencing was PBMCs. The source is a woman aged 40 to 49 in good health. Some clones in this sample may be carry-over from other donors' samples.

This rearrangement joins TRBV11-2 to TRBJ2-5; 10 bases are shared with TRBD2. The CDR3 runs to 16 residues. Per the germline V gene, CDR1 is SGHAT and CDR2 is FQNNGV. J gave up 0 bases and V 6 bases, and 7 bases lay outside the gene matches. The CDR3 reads CASRPLAGRYQETQYF. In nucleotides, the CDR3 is TGTGCCAGCAGACCACTAGCGGGAAGGTACCAAGAGACCCAGTACTTC. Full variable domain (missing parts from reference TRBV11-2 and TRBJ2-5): EAGVAQSPRYKIIEKRQSVAFWCNPISGHATLYWYQQILGQGPKLLIQFQNNGVVDDSQLPKDRFSAERLKGVDSTLKIQPAKLEDSAVYLCASRPLAGRYQETQYFGPGTRLLVL.

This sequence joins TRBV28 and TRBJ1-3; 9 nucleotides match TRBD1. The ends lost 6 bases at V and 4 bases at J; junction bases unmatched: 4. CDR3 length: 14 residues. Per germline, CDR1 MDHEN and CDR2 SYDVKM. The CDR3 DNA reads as TGTGCCAGCAGAGAGGGACAGGGAGGAAACACCATATATTTT. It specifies CASREGQGGNTIYF.

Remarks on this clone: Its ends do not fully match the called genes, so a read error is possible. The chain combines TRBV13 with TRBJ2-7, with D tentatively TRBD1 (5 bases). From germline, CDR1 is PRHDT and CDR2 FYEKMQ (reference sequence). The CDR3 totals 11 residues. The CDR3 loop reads CASSGRGWLDF. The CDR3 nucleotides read TGTGCCAGCAGCGGAAGGGGATGGTTGGACTTC.

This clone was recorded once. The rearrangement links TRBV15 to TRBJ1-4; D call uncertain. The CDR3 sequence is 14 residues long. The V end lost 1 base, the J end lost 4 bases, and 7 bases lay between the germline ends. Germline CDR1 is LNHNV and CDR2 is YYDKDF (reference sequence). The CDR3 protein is CATSRALINEKLFF. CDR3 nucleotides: TGTGCCACCAGCAGAGCGCTGATTAATGAAAAACTGTTTTTT.

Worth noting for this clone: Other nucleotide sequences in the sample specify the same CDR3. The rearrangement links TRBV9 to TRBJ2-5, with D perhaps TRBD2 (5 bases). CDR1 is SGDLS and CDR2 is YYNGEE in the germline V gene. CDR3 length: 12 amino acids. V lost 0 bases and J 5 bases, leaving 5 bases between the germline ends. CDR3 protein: CASSVGGETQYF. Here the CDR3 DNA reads TGTGCCAGCAGCGTAGGCGGGGAGACCCAGTACTTC.

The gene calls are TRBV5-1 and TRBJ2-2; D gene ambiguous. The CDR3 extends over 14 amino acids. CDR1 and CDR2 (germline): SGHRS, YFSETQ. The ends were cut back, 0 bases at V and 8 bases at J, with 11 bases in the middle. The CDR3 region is CASSLVISEGELFF. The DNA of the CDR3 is TGCGCCAGCAGCTTGGTAATATCAGAAGGGGAGCTGTTTTTT.

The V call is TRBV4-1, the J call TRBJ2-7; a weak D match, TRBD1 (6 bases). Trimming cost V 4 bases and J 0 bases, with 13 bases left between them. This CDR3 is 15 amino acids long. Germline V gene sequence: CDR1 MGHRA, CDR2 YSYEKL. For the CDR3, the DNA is TGCGCCAGCAGCCTCCACAGGGTAGGCTCCTACGAGCAGTACTTC. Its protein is CASSLHRVGSYEQYF.

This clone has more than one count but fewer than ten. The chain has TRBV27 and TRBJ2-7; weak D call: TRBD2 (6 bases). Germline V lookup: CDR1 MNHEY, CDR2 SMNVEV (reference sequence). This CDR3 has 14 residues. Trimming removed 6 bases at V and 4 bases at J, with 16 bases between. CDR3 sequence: CASSPRRDGYEQYF. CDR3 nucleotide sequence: TGTGCCAGCAGCCCCCGGCGGGATGGATACGAGCAGTACTTC.

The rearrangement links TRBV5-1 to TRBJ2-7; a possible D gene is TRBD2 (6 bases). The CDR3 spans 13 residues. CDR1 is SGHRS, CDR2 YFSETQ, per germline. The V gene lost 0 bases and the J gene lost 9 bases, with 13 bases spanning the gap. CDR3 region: CASSLGSEEGQYF. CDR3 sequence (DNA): TGCGCCAGCAGCTTGGGTTCCGAGGAGGGGCAGTACTTC.

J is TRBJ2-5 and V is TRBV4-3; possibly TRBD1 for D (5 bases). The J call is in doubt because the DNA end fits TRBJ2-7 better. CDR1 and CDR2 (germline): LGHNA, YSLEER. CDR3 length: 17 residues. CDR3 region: CASSQDWGPSHAYEQYF. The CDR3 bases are TGCGCCAGCAGCCAAGATTGGGGCCCCTCCCATGCCTACGAGCAGTACTTC.

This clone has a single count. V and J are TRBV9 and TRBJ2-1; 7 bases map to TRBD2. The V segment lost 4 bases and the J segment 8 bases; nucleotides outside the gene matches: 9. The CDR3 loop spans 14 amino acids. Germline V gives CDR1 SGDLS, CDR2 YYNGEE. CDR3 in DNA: TGTGCCAGCAGCCTGACTAGCATCTGGGATGAGCAGTTCTTC. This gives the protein CASSLTSIWDEQFF.

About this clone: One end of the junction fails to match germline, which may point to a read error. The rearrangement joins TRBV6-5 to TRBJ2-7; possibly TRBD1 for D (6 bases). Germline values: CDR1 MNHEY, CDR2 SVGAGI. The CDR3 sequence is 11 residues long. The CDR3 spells CASSYSGHYVF. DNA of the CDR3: TGTGCCAGCAGTTACTCGGGACACTACGTTTTC.

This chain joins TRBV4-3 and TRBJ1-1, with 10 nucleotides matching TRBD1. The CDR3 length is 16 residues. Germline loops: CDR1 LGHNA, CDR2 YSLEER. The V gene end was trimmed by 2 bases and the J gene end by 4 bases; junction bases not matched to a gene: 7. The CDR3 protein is CASSQSGTGAPTEAFF. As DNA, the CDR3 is TGCGCCAGCAGCCAATCCGGGACAGGGGCGCCCACTGAAGCTTTCTTT.

The CDR3 nucleotides read TGTGCCAGAAGCTCACAGGGGACTAGCACAGATACGCAGTATTTT. This encodes CARSSQGTSTDTQYF. The J gene is TRBJ2-3, the V gene TRBV5-3; TRBD1 is a possible D gene (7 bases). TRBV5-3 is classed as an ORF, of uncertain function. V was clipped by 3 bases and J by 0 bases, with 11 bases between them. The CDR3 has 15 residues.

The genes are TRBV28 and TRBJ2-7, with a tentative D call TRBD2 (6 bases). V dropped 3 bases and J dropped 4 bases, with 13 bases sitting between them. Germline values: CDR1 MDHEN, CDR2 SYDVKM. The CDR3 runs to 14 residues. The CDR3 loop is CASSLTIGGYEQYF. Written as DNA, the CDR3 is TGTGCCAGCAGTTTGACAATTGGGGGGTACGAGCAGTACTTC. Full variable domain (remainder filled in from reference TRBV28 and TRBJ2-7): DVKVTQSSRYLVKRTGEKVFLECVQDMDHENMFWYRQDPGLGLRLIYFSYDVKMKEKGDIPEGYSVSREKKERFSLILESASTNQTSMYLCASSLTIGGYEQYFGPGTRLTVT.

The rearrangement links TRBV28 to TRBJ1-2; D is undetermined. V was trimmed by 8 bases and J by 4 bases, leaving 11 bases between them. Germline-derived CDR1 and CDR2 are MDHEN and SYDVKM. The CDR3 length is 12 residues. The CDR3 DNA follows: TGTGCCAGCTCCCCGACACTCTATGGCTACACCTTC. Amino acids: CASSPTLYGYTF.

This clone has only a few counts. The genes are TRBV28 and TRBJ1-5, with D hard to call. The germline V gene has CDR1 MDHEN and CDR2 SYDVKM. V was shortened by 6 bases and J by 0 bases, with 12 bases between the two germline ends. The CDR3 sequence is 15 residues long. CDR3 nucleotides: TGTGCCAGCAGCTTCTCGGATTATAGCAATCAGCCCCAGCATTTT. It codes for CASSFSDYSNQPQHF.

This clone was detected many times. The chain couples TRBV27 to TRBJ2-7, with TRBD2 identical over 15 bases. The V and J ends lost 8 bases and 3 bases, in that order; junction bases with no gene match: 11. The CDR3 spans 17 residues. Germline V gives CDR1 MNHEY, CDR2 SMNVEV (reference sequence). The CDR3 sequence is CASERTSGRAEDYEQYF. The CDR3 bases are TGTGCCAGCGAAAGGACTAGCGGGAGGGCGGAGGACTACGAGCAGTACTTC.

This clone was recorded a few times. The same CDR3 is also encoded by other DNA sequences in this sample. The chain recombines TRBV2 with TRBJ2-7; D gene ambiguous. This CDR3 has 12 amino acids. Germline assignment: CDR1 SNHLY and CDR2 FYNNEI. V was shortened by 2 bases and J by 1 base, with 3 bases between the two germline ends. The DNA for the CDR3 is TGTGCCAGCAGTGAACAGTCCTACGAGCAGTACTTC. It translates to CASSEQSYEQYF. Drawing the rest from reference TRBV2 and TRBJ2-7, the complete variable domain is EPEVTQTPSHQVTQMGQEVILRCVPISNHLYFYWYRQILGQKVEFLVSFYNNEISEKSEIFDDQFSVERPDGSNFTLKIRSTKLEDSAMYFCASSEQSYEQYFGPGTRLTVT.

This CDR3 is CASSLKGQGYTEAFF. The CDR3 nucleotides are TGTGCCAGCAGTTTAAAGGGACAGGGGTACACTGAAGCTTTCTTT. The chain couples TRBV27 to TRBJ1-1, with 10 nucleotides matching TRBD1. This CDR3 has 15 amino acids. Germline V gene data show CDR1 as MNHEY and CDR2 as SMNVEV (reference sequence). V dropped 2 bases and J dropped 3; count of bases not matched to a gene: 3.

For the CDR3, the DNA is TGTGCCAGCTCACCTGCGCTTCAGGCCACTGAAGCTTTCTTT. Protein product: CASSPALQATEAFF. The V gene is TRBV18, the J gene TRBJ1-1; D uncertain. CDR3 length equals 14 residues. The germline CDR1 and CDR2 sequences are KGHSH and LQKENI. Trimming left V 3 bases short and J 4 bases short, with 12 bases between.

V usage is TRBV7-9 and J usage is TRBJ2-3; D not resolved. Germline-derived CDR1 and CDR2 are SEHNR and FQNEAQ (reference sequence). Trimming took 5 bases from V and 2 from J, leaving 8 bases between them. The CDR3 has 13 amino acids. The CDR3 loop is CASSVPNTDTQYF. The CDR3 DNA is TGTGCCAGCAGCGTACCGAACACAGATACGCAGTATTTT.

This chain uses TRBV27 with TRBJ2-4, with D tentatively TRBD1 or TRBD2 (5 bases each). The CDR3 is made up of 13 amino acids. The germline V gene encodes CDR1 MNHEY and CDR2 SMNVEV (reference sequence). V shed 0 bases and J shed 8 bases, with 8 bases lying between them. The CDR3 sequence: CASSLSQGDIQYF. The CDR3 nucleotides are TGTGCCAGCAGTTTATCTCAGGGAGACATTCAGTACTTC.

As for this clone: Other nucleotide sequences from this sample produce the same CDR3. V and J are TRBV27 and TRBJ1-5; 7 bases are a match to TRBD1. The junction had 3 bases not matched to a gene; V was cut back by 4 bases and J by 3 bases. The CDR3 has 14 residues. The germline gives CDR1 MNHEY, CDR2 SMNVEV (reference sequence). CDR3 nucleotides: TGTGCCAGCAGTTCGGACAGGTACAATCAGCCCCAGCATTTT. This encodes CASSSDRYNQPQHF.

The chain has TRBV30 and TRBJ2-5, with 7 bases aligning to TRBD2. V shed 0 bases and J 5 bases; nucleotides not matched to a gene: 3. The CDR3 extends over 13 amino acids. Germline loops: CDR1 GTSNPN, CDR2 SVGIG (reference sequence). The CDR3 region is CAWSVLRGETQYF. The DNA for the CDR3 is TGTGCCTGGAGTGTACTGCGGGGGGAGACCCAGTACTTC. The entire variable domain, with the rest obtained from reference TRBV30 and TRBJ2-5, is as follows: SQTIHQWPATLVQPVGSPLSLECTVEGTSNPNLYWYRQAAGRGLQLLFYSVGIGQISSEVPQNLSASRPQDRQFILSSKKLLLSDSGFYLCAWSVLRGETQYFGPGTRLLVL.

The CDR3 bases are TGTGCCACCAGCCAAAACAGGGAAAGCTTCAATGGCTACACCTTC. Translating gives CATSQNRESFNGYTF. The chain carries TRBV15 and TRBJ1-2; D is perhaps TRBD1 (6 bases). CDR1 is LNHNV and CDR2 is YYDKDF in the germline V gene (reference sequence). Trimming shortened V by 5 bases and J by 6 bases, and 19 bases separated the two germline ends. This CDR3 contains 15 residues.

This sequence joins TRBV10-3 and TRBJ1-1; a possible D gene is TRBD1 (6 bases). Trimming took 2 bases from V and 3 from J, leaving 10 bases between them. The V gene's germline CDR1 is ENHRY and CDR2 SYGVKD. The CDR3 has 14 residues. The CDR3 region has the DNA TGTGCCATCAGTGAGAGGGGGAGGGACACTGAAGCTTTCTTT. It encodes CAISERGRDTEAFF.

CDR3 sequence reads: CASSFPGAAGNTIYF. The CDR3 region has the DNA TGTGCCAGCAGCTTCCCAGGGGCAGCAGGAAACACCATATATTTT. The J gene is TRBJ1-3, the V gene TRBV11-2; tentative D call: TRBD1 (6 bases). This CDR3 has 15 amino acids. V lost 3 bases and J 4 bases, leaving 13 bases between the germline ends. Per germline, CDR1 SGHAT and CDR2 FQNNGV.

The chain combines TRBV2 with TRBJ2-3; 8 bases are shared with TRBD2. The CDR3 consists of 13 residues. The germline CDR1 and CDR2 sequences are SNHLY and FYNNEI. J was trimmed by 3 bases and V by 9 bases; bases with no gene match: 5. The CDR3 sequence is CARSSGITDTQYF. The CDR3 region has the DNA TGTGCCAGAAGTAGCGGGATTACAGATACGCAGTATTTT. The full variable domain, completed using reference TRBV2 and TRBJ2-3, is EPEVTQTPSHQVTQMGQEVILRCVPISNHLYFYWYRQILGQKVEFLVSFYNNEISEKSEIFDDQFSVERPDGSNFTLKIRSTKLEDSAMYFCARSSGITDTQYFGPGTRLTVL.

The CDR3 coding sequence is TGTGCCTGGACGCAGGGGGCTGGAAACACCATATATTTT. This gives the protein CAWTQGAGNTIYF. The J gene is TRBJ1-3, the V gene TRBV30; 7 bases agree with TRBD1. The germline V gene encodes CDR1 GTSNPN and CDR2 SVGIG (reference sequence). Unmatched junction bases numbered 2, after V lost 4 bases and J lost 2 bases. The CDR3 totals 13 residues.